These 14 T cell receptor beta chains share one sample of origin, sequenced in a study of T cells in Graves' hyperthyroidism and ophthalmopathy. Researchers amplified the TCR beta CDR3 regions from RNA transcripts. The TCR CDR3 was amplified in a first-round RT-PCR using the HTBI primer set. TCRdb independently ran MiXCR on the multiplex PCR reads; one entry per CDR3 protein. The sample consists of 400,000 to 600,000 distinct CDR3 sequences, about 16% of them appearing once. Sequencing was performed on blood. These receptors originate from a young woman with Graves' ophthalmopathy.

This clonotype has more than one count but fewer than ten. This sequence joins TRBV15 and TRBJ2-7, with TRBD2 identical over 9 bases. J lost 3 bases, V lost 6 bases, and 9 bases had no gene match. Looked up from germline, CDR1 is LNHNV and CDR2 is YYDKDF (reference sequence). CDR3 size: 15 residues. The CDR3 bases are TGTGCCACCAGTCATCCCGCTAGCGGGAACTACGAGCAGTACTTC. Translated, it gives CATSHPASGNYEQYF.

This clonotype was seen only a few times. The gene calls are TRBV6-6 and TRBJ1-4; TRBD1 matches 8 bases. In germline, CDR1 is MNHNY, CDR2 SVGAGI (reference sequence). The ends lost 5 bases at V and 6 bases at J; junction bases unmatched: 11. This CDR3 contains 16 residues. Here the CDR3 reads CASSTDRGGGYEKLFF. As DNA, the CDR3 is TGTGCCAGCAGTACCGACAGGGGTGGCGGCTATGAAAAACTGTTTTTT.

CDR3 sequence: CATSRDVLAGSPGELFF. The CDR3 bases are TGTGCCACCAGCAGAGATGTACTAGCGGGATCCCCCGGGGAGCTGTTTTTT. This chain connects TRBV15 to TRBJ2-2; 10 bases are shared with TRBD2. Germline trimming cut 0 bases from V and 6 bases from J; bases unmatched to any gene: 7. This CDR3 is built from 17 residues. The germline V gene has CDR1 LNHNV and CDR2 YYDKDF (reference sequence).

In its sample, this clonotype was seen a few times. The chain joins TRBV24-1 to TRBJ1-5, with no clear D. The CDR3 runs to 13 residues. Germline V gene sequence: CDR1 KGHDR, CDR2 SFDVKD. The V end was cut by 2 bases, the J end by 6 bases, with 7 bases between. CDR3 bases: TGTGCCACCAGTGATTCGGGATTTCAGCCCCAGCATTTT. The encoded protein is CATSDSGFQPQHF.

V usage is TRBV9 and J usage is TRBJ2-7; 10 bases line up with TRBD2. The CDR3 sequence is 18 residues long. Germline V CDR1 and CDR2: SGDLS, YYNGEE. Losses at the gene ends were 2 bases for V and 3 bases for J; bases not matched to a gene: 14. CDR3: CASSVGEQTSGVGYEQYF. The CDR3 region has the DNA TGTGCCAGCAGCGTTGGGGAACAAACTAGCGGGGTGGGCTACGAGCAGTACTTC. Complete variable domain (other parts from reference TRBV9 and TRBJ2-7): DSGVTQTPKHLITATGQRVTLRCSPRSGDLSVYWYQQSLDQGLQFLIQYYNGEERAKGNILERFSAQQFPDLHSELNLSSLELGDSALYFCASSVGEQTSGVGYEQYFGPGTRLTVT.

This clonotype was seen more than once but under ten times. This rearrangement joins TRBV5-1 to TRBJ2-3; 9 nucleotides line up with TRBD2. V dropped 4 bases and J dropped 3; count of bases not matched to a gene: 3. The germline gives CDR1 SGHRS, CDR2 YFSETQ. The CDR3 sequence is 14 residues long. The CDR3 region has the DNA TGCGCCAGCAGCGTAGCGGGAGTGACAGATACGCAGTATTTT. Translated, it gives CASSVAGVTDTQYF.

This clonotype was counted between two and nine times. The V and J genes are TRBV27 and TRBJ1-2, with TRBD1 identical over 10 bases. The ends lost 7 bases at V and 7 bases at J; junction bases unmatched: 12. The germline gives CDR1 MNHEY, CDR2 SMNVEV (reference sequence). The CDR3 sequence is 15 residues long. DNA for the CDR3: TGTGCCAGCACCGTTAGAGGGACAGGGGTTTTTGGCTACACCTTC. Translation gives CASTVRGTGVFGYTF.

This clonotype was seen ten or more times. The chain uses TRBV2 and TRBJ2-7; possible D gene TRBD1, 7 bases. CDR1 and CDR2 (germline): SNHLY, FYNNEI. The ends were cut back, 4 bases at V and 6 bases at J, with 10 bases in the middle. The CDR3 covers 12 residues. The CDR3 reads CASSGQGGEQYF. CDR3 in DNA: TGTGCCAGCAGTGGGCAGGGGGGCGAGCAGTACTTC.

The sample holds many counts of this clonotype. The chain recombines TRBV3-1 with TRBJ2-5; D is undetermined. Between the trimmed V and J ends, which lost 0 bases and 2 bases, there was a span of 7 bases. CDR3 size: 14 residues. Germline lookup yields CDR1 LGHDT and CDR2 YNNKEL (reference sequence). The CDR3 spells CASSQEPWQETQYF. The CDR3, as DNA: TGTGCCAGCAGCCAAGAGCCCTGGCAAGAGACCCAGTACTTC.

The CDR3 region has the DNA TGTGCCAGCAGCGTAGGGGCGGGAGGGACGGAGACCCAGTACTTC. Protein product: CASSVGAGGTETQYF. The rearrangement links TRBV9 to TRBJ2-5, with 9 bases that match TRBD2. The length of the CDR3 is 15 residues. The junction had 5 bases not matched to a gene; V was cut back by 0 bases and J by 5 bases. Germline CDR1 SGDLS, CDR2 YYNGEE.

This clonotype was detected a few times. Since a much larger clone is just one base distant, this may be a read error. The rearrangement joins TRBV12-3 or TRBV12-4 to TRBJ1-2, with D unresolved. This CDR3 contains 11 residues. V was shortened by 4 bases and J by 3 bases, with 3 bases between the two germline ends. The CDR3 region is CASSWDYGYTF. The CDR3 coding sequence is TGTGCCAGCAGTTGGGACTATGGCTACACCTTC.

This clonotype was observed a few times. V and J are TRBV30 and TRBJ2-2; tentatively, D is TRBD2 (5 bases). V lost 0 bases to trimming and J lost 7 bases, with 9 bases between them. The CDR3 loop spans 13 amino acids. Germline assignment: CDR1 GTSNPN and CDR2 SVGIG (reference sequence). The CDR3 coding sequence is TGTGCCTGGAGTGTACTCGGGGACGGGGAGCTGTTTTTT. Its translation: CAWSVLGDGELFF.

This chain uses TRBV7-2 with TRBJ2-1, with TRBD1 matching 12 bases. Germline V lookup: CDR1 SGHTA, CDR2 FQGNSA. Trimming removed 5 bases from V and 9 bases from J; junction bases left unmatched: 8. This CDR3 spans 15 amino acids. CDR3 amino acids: CASSPQGTGGTEQFF. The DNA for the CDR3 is TGTGCCAGCAGCCCCCAAGGGACAGGGGGCACTGAGCAGTTCTTC.

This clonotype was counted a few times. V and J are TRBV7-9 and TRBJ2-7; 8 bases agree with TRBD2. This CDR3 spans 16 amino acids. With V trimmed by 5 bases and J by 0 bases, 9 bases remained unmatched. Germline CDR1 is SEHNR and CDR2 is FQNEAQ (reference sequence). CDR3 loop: CASSPLAGGNSYEQYF. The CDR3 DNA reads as TGTGCCAGCAGCCCCCTCGCGGGGGGAAACTCCTACGAGCAGTACTTC.